This is a list of T cell receptor beta chains from one sample in a study of graft-versus-host responses after intestinal transplantation. Assay: immunoSEQ multiplex PCR; the TCRdb copy retains only in-frame clones and omits some. Of 85,000 to 130,000 clones in the sample, roughly 87% were seen once. Their recognized antigens are unknown. The sequencing here drew on unstimulated CD4+ T cells sorted from spleen or lymph node cells, taken before intestinal transplant. All receptors come from a human donor who received an intestinal transplant. The CDR3 runs from the conserved cysteine through the conserved F or W. Fields, in order: J gene, V gene, clone size, D gene, CDR3 protein, CDR3 DNA. A D gene is named only where the DNA matches it firmly. Rows give clone size only sometimes, using once, few, many, or a class for an expanded clone.

J: TRBJ2-7; V: TRBV6-5; size: NA; D: TRBD2; CDR3: CASSSRTSGIDEQYF; DNA: TGTGCCAGCAGTTCCCGGACTAGCGGGATCGACGAGCAGTACTTC
J: TRBJ2-1; V: TRBV12-5; size: NA; D: TRBD2; CDR3: CASGLRSGVTYNEQFF; DNA: TGTGCTAGTGGTTTGCGTAGCGGGGTCACCTACAATGAGCAGTTCTTC
J: TRBJ2-5; V: TRBV10-2; size: NA; D: NA; CDR3: CASNPVPQETQYF; DNA: TGCGCCAGCAACCCAGTCCCTCAAGAGACCCAGTACTTC
J: TRBJ2-3; V: TRBV2; size: NA; D: TRBD2; CDR3: CASSERVAGGQTQYF; DNA: TGTGCCAGCAGTGAACGGGTAGCGGGGGGACAAACGCAGTATTTT
J: TRBJ2-5; V: TRBV7-3; size: NA; D: TRBD2; CDR3: CASSQGLAGGETQYF; DNA: TGTGCCAGCAGCCAGGGACTAGCGGGAGGGGAGACCCAGTACTTC
J: TRBJ1-1; V: TRBV5-1; size: few; D: NA; CDR3: CASSSTSGGVGNTEAFF; DNA: TGCGCCAGCAGCTCCACCAGTGGGGGTGTGGGGAACACTGAAGCTTTCTTT
J: TRBJ1-6; V: TRBV6-6; size: NA; D: TRBD1; CDR3: CASSSGQGASLHF; DNA: TGTGCCAGCAGTTCGGGACAGGGGGCGTCCCTCCACTTT
J: TRBJ1-2; V: TRBV7-2; size: NA; D: NA; CDR3: CASSLWAGGDYGYTF; DNA: TGTGCCAGCAGCCTGTGGGCCGGGGGTGACTATGGCTACACCTTC
J: TRBJ2-3; V: TRBV11-1; size: NA; D: NA; CDR3: CASSLYRGWAQYF; DNA: TGTGCCAGCAGCTTGTATAGGGGCTGGGCGCAGTATTTT
J: TRBJ2-3; V: TRBV19; size: NA; D: TRBD1; CDR3: CASSAFGTGEADTQYF; DNA: TGTGCCAGTAGCGCGTTTGGGACAGGGGAAGCAGATACGCAGTATTTT
J: TRBJ2-7; V: TRBV7-9; size: NA; D: NA; CDR3: CASSPKGGEQYF; DNA: TGTGCCAGCAGCCCGAAGGGGGGCGAGCAGTACTTC
J: TRBJ2-1; V: TRBV30; size: NA; D: TRBD2; CDR3: CAWSPYPGGPSAYNEQFF; DNA: TGTGCCTGGTCGCCTTACCCGGGAGGCCCTTCAGCCTACAATGAGCAGTTCTTC
J: TRBJ2-1; V: TRBV7-2; size: NA; D: TRBD1; CDR3: CASSFHRGPYNEQFF; DNA: TGTGCCAGCAGCTTTCATAGGGGGCCCTACAATGAGCAGTTCTTC
J: TRBJ2-7; V: TRBV6-1; size: NA; D: TRBD1; CDR3: CASRSGTGDYEQYF; DNA: TGTGCCAGCAGGTCCGGGACAGGGGACTACGAGCAGTACTTC